A single sample gave rise to the 8 T cell receptor beta chains below, sequenced in a study of graft-versus-host responses after intestinal transplantation. No antigen has been assigned to these receptors. Using immunoSEQ multiplex PCR, the repertoire was profiled, and TCRdb retains in-frame clones only, with some absent. This table has about 88,000 clones, 85% to 95% appearing once. This specimen was unstimulated CD4+ T cells sorted from spleen or lymph node cells, taken before transplant. The source of these receptors is a human donor who was the organ donor for an intestinal transplant.

The V and J genes are TRBV29-1 and TRBJ2-7; 11 bases line up with TRBD2. The length of the CDR3 is 11 residues. Germline V gene sequence: CDR1 SQVTM, CDR2 ANQGSEA. Unmatched junction bases numbered 3, after V lost 7 bases and J lost 7 bases. The CDR3 sequence: CSASGGPEQYF. Written as DNA, the CDR3 is TGCAGCGCTAGCGGGGGGCCTGAGCAGTACTTC.

This clone was seen many times. CDR3 in DNA: TGTGCCAGCAAGATAAATGGGGACACTGCCTCGCCCCAGCATTTT. This sequence encodes CASKINGDTASPQHF. The V gene is TRBV6-5, the J gene TRBJ1-5; possibly TRBD1 for D (6 bases). The CDR3 is made up of 15 amino acids. V dropped 7 bases and J dropped 9 bases, with 22 bases sitting between them. Looked up from germline, CDR1 is MNHEY and CDR2 is SVGAGI.

The V call is TRBV21-1, the J call TRBJ2-6; TRBD1, as called in the table, went unchecked against the DNA. TRBV21-1 is marked as a pseudogene. There are 20 residues in the CDR3. The CDR3 loop reads CASSKPYRGRLRSGANVLTF. DNA for the CDR3: TGTGCCAGCAGCAAGCCCTACAGGGGGCGCCTTCGTTCTGGGGCCAACGTCCTGACTTTC.

The V and J genes are TRBV5-1 and TRBJ2-4; 7 bases map to TRBD1. J was trimmed by 1 base and V by 4 bases; bases with no gene match: 2. The CDR3 is 14 amino acids. Germline V CDR1 and CDR2: SGHRS, YFSETQ. The CDR3 nucleotides are TGCGCCAGCAGCCCGGACAGGGCCAAAAACATTCAGTACTTC. This encodes CASSPDRAKNIQYF.

The chain uses TRBV28 and TRBJ2-7; maybe TRBD1 (6 bases). V was pared by 4 bases and J by 3 bases, with 13 bases between. CDR3 length equals 14 residues. The germline CDR1 and CDR2 sequences are MDHEN and SYDVKM. The CDR3 nucleotides are TGTGCCAGCAGTTCCGGGACAATCAACTACGAGCAGTACTTC. Protein product: CASSSGTINYEQYF.

This clone has a single count. J is TRBJ2-4 and V is TRBV7-9; D ambiguous. CDR1 and CDR2 from the germline V gene are SEHNR and FQNEAQ (reference sequence). The CDR3 length is 16 residues. Trimming cost V 7 bases and J 0 bases, with 16 bases left between them. The DNA for the CDR3 is TGTGCCAGCAATGTGGTCTATCGGTCAGCCAAAAACATTCAGTACTTC. Translation gives CASNVVYRSAKNIQYF.

This clone was observed once. The V gene is TRBV29-1, the J gene TRBJ1-1; 8 bases align to TRBD1. V dropped 2 bases and J dropped 6; count of bases not matched to a gene: 8. Germline CDR1 is SQVTM and CDR2 is ANQGSEA. The CDR3 runs 14 residues. The CDR3 loop is CSVEKDRAYAEAFF. The CDR3 nucleotides are TGCAGCGTTGAAAAGGACAGGGCCTACGCTGAAGCTTTCTTT.

V is TRBV6-1 and J is TRBJ2-7; D might be TRBD2 (6 bases). The CDR3 extends over 14 amino acids. The germline V and J ends were trimmed by 6 bases and 4 bases, with 16 bases remaining between them. Germline lookup yields CDR1 MNHNS and CDR2 SASEGT. In DNA, the CDR3 is TGTGCCAGCAGCCGAACACAGGAGGGATACGAGCAGTACTTC. This sequence encodes CASSRTQEGYEQYF.